Following are 23 T cell receptor beta chains from one sample sequenced in a study of T-cell reconstitution after alpha-beta-depleted transplantation in children. Construction of the TCRbeta library involved unique molecular identifiers. TCRdb processed the PCR reads anew with MiXCR; each CDR3 protein has one entry. This sample has about 160,000 distinct CDR3 sequences, with around 10% found just once. The specimen comprised PBMCs, sampled before TCRalphabeta/CD19-depleted stem cell transplant. These TCRs come from a boy between 2 and 10 years old with acute myeloid leukemia, due to receive a stem cell transplant.

This clonotype was picked up many times. V usage is TRBV5-1 and J usage is TRBJ1-4, with D perhaps TRBD1 (5 bases). This CDR3 contains 14 residues. Between the trimmed V and J ends, which lost 4 bases and 5 bases, there was a span of 12 bases. Germline CDR1 is SGHRS and CDR2 is YFSETQ. CDR3 DNA: TGCGCCAGCAGCCAGGGACGGGGGAATGAAAAACTGTTTTTT. Its protein product is CASSQGRGNEKLFF.

This clonotype was picked up many times. The chain employs TRBV20-1 and TRBJ2-2; 11 nucleotides agree with TRBD2. V shed 6 bases, J shed 4 bases, and the junction held 13 bases outside the gene matches. The CDR3 runs 17 residues. Germline V gene data show CDR1 as DFQATT and CDR2 as SNEGSKA (reference sequence). The CDR3, as DNA: TGCAGTGCAAGCATAAACCTAGCGGGAGGTGGCACCGGGGAGCTGTTTTTT. This sequence encodes CSASINLAGGGTGELFF.

This clonotype showed up many times. The rearrangement uses TRBV6-5 and TRBJ1-1; D is possibly TRBD1 (6 bases). Germline CDR1 reads MNHEY; CDR2 reads SVGAGI. The ends were cut back, 4 bases at V and 11 bases at J, with 14 bases in the middle. This CDR3 has 12 amino acids. CDR3 loop: CASSSPGAGAFF. CDR3 coding DNA: TGTGCCAGCAGTTCTCCGGGGGCTGGGGCTTTCTTT.

This chain uses TRBV3-1 with TRBJ2-1; 11 nucleotides match TRBD2. V lost 11 bases to trimming and J lost 10 bases; unmatched junction nucleotides: 16. This CDR3 is built from 15 residues. Per the germline V gene, CDR1 is LGHDT and CDR2 is YNNKEL (reference sequence). CDR3 sequence (DNA): TGTGCCTGCTGCTTTAGACTAGCGGGGTTAAGCGAGCAGTTCTTC. Protein product: CACCFRLAGLSEQFF.

The sample holds many counts of this clonotype. The chain's CDR3 is CASSVAEGRPGTDTQYF. DNA of the CDR3: TGTGCCAGCAGCGTAGCTGAGGGGCGGCCCGGAACAGATACGCAGTATTTT. The rearrangement uses TRBV9 and TRBJ2-3; D may correspond to TRBD1 or TRBD2 (5 bases each). Germline V lookup: CDR1 SGDLS, CDR2 YYNGEE. CDR3 length: 17 amino acids. Trimming cost V 0 bases and J 3 bases, with 17 bases left between them.

The chain recombines TRBV29-1 with TRBJ1-1, with D tentatively TRBD1 (6 bases). Germline V gives CDR1 SQVTM, CDR2 ANQGSEA. The ends were cut back, 6 bases at V and 6 bases at J, with 17 bases in the middle. This CDR3 spans 13 amino acids. The CDR3 bases are TGCAGCGTCCTCGGGACACCAACTCCTGAAGCTTTCTTT. Translating gives CSVLGTPTPEAFF. Filled out from reference TRBV29-1 and TRBJ1-1, the complete variable domain reads SAVISQKPSRDICQRGTSLTIQCQVDSQVTMMFWYRQQPGQSLTLIATANQGSEATYESGFVIDKFPISRPNLTFSTLTVSNMSPEDSSIYLCSVLGTPTPEAFFGQGTRLTVV.

This clonotype occurred many times. The chain joins TRBV15 to TRBJ1-5; no clear D gene. V was pared by 1 base and J by 2 bases, with 6 bases between. Germline-derived CDR1 and CDR2 are LNHNV and YYDKDF (reference sequence). There are 14 residues in the CDR3. The CDR3 DNA reads as TGTGCCACCAGCAGAGGGGCAGGCAATCAGCCCCAGCATTTT. The encoded protein is CATSRGAGNQPQHF.

Ten or more counts support this clonotype. This chain joins TRBV7-2 and TRBJ2-1, with 7 bases matching TRBD2. J was trimmed by 3 bases and V by 4 bases; bases with no gene match: 15. CDR1 and CDR2 from the germline V gene are SGHTA and FQGNSA. This CDR3 contains 18 residues. The CDR3 protein is CASSSRGAVGGIYNEQFF. As DNA, the CDR3 is TGTGCCAGCAGCTCCAGAGGGGCGGTCGGGGGGATCTACAATGAGCAGTTCTTC.

This clonotype was observed at least ten times. Relative to the germline gene, one junction end is altered; a read error may explain this. The chain carries TRBV7-2 and TRBJ2-7; 11 bases map to TRBD2. The CDR3 spans 14 residues. The germline V gene has CDR1 SGHTA and CDR2 FQGNSA. The CDR3 nucleotides read TGTGCCAGCAGCATAGCGGGAGGGCCCTACGAGCAGTACTTC. Translated: CASSIAGGPYEQYF.

This clonotype was counted many times. This rearrangement joins TRBV7-9 to TRBJ2-7; 7 bases fit TRBD1. After removal of 8 bases from V and 2 bases from J, the junction contained 6 bases not matched to a gene. There are 13 residues in the CDR3. Germline CDR1 is SEHNR and CDR2 is FQNEAQ (reference sequence). For the CDR3, the DNA is TGTGCCAGCGGACAGGCGAGCCCCTACGAGCAGTACTTC. It codes for CASGQASPYEQYF.

There are many counts of this clonotype. V gene TRBV24-1 combines with J gene TRBJ2-1; D possibly uses TRBD1 or TRBD2 (5 bases each). The CDR3 extends over 15 amino acids. The germline gives CDR1 KGHDR, CDR2 SFDVKD. Between the trimmed V and J ends, which lost 0 bases and 0 bases, there was a span of 5 bases. CDR3 sequence: CATSDLGGSYNEQFF. CDR3 bases: TGTGCCACCAGTGATTTGGGGGGCTCCTACAATGAGCAGTTCTTC.

This rearrangement joins TRBV29-1 to TRBJ2-3; 13 nucleotides align to TRBD2. Losses at the gene ends were 6 bases for V and 4 bases for J; bases not matched to a gene: 4. There are 14 residues in the CDR3. CDR1 and CDR2 from the germline V gene are SQVTM and ANQGSEA. CDR3 loop: CSVKLAGGPDTQYF. The CDR3 DNA reads as TGCAGCGTGAAACTAGCGGGAGGGCCAGATACGCAGTATTTT.

This clonotype was observed many times. The chain recombines TRBV27 with TRBJ1-5; D call uncertain. In germline, CDR1 is MNHEY, CDR2 SMNVEV (reference sequence). V was trimmed by 4 bases and J by 3 bases, leaving 10 bases between them. CDR3 length: 14 residues. The CDR3 nucleotides are TGTGCCAGCAGTTCCGGCGGAATCAATCAGCCCCAGCATTTT. Amino acid sequence: CASSSGGINQPQHF.

This clonotype was counted ten times or more. The chain is built from TRBV20-1 and TRBJ2-3, with 13 bases lining up with TRBD2. The CDR3 contains 17 residues. V shed 1 base and J 4 bases; nucleotides not matched to a gene: 8. CDR1 and CDR2 from the germline V gene are DFQATT and SNEGSKA (reference sequence). CDR3 sequence: CSARGYPLAGGPDTQYF. CDR3 nucleotides: TGCAGTGCTAGAGGTTACCCACTAGCGGGGGGGCCAGATACGCAGTATTTT.

This clonotype has ten or more counts. The chain is built from TRBV12-3 or TRBV12-4 and TRBJ1-5; D is possibly TRBD1 (5 bases). The germline V and J ends were trimmed by 2 bases and 4 bases, with 12 bases remaining between them. This CDR3 is 15 amino acids long. The CDR3 coding sequence is TGTGCCAGCAGTTTAATGGGAGGGACGAATCAGCCCCAGCATTTT. It encodes CASSLMGGTNQPQHF.

This clonotype was seen repeatedly, ten times or more. This rearrangement joins TRBV20-1 to TRBJ2-7, with 12 bases aligning to TRBD2. The CDR3 loop spans 14 amino acids. The J segment lost 2 bases and the V segment lost 4 bases, leaving 3 bases of the junction unmatched. Germline V gene sequence: CDR1 DFQATT, CDR2 SNEGSKA (reference sequence). The DNA of the CDR3 is TGCAGTGCTACCCTAGCGGGAGGGCCCTACGAGCAGTACTTC. As protein: CSATLAGGPYEQYF.

This clonotype was detected ten times or more. V gene TRBV7-2 combines with J gene TRBJ1-2; possibly TRBD1 for D (5 bases). V was shortened by 4 bases and J by 4 bases, with 16 bases between the two germline ends. CDR1 SGHTA and CDR2 FQGNSA come from the germline V gene. The CDR3 covers 15 residues. In DNA, the CDR3 is TGTGCCAGCAGCTCCGAACTGACAGCTTTCTATGGCTACACCTTC. Translation: CASSSELTAFYGYTF.

This clonotype was detected many times. The J gene is TRBJ1-2, the V gene TRBV3-1, with D possibly TRBD1 on 5 matching bases. The V end lost 0 bases, the J end lost 6 bases, and 11 bases lay between the germline ends. The CDR3 totals 14 residues. Looked up from germline, CDR1 is LGHDT and CDR2 is YNNKEL (reference sequence). Written as DNA, the CDR3 is TGTGCCAGCAGCCAAGAAGGGACTACCAATGGCTACACCTTC. Translating it yields CASSQEGTTNGYTF.

There are many counts of this clonotype. This chain links TRBV3-1 with TRBJ2-5, with D possibly TRBD1 on 5 matching bases. V gave up 6 bases and J gave up 1 base, with 15 bases separating them. The CDR3 runs to 15 residues. Germline CDR1 and CDR2: LGHDT and YNNKEL (reference sequence). CDR3 DNA sequence: TGTGCCAGCAGTCCAGAGATGACAGCCCAAGAGACCCAGTACTTC. It yields the protein CASSPEMTAQETQYF.

The chain has TRBV7-9 and TRBJ2-2, with 11 bases aligning to TRBD2. V was clipped by 3 bases and J by 4 bases; unmatched bases: 19. This CDR3 has 21 residues. Germline V gene sequence: CDR1 SEHNR, CDR2 FQNEAQ (reference sequence). The CDR3 reads CASSFGGSGTSGNRGTGELFF. The CDR3 nucleotides read TGTGCCAGCAGCTTCGGGGGGTCCGGGACTAGCGGTAACCGGGGCACCGGGGAGCTGTTTTTT.

This clonotype was seen repeatedly, ten times or more. This chain uses TRBV6-1 with TRBJ2-5, with 12 bases that match TRBD1. With V trimmed by 6 bases and J by 3 bases, 8 bases remained unmatched. Germline values: CDR1 MNHNS, CDR2 SASEGT. This CDR3 region has 16 residues. The chain's CDR3 is CASRMGQGAVKETQYF. In DNA, the CDR3 is TGTGCCAGCAGGATGGGACAGGGGGCCGTGAAAGAGACCCAGTACTTC.

To note about this clonotype: One base away lies a much larger clone, so this may be a sequencing read error. The rearrangement uses TRBV20-1 and TRBJ2-1, with 15 bases aligning to TRBD2. Germline CDR1 is DFQATT and CDR2 is SNEGSKA (reference sequence). This CDR3 region has 15 residues. In nucleotides, the CDR3 is TGCTGTGCTAAAGGACTAGCGGGAGGGTACAATGAGCAGTTCTTC. It specifies CCAKGLAGGYNEQFF.

This clonotype appeared many times. The V and J genes are TRBV18 and TRBJ2-6; no clear D. The CDR3 extends over 14 amino acids. In germline, CDR1 is KGHSH, CDR2 LQKENI. Trimming left V 4 bases short and J 0 bases short, with 4 bases between. CDR3 sequence: CASSLNSGANVLTF. In nucleotides, the CDR3 is TGTGCCAGCTCACTTAACTCTGGGGCCAACGTCCTGACTTTC.